The rows below give T cell receptor beta chains drawn from one sample of a study of T cells after yellow fever vaccination. MiXCR, run by TCRdb on the 5' RACE reads, gives a single entry per CDR3 protein. The data contain hundreds of thousands of distinct CDR3 sequences, less than 9.5% of them singletons. Sequences were derived from PBMCs, sampled roughly 46 days after the first yellow fever vaccination. These TCRs come from a man younger than 30 who received the YFV17D yellow fever vaccine. CDR3s include the opening cysteine and the closing phenylalanine or tryptophan. D genes are given only for firm matches. The listing skips clone size in some rows; elsewhere it reads once, few, many or a size class.

>-|-|TRBV9|TRBJ1-2
CASSVDPRAMGDNYGYTF
TGTGCCAGCAGCGTTGACCCCCGAGCAATGGGAGATAACTATGGCTACACCTTC
>few|TRBD2|TRBV29-1|TRBJ2-5
CSGTSGGYRGGQYF
TGCAGCGGGACTAGCGGGGGTTATAGAGGGGGCCAGTACTTC
>few|-|TRBV3-1|TRBJ1-4
CASSQGYGEKLFF
TGTGCCAGCAGCCAGGGGTACGGCGAAAAACTGTTTTTT
>few|TRBD2|TRBV5-1|TRBJ2-7
CASSLYSGEASYEQYF
TGCGCCAGCAGCTTATATAGCGGGGAAGCTTCCTACGAGCAGTACTTC
>few|TRBD1|TRBV4-1|TRBJ1-6
CASSQGWDRGHSPLHF
TGCGCCAGCAGCCAAGGCTGGGACAGGGGGCACTCACCCCTCCACTTT
>once|-|TRBV7-2|TRBJ1-1
CASRPIRALSTEAFF
TGTGCCAGCAGGCCCATCAGGGCTCTCAGCACTGAAGCTTTCTTT
>few|-|TRBV25-1|TRBJ1-2
CASSDIGQLYGYTF
TGTGCCAGCAGTGACATAGGACAGCTTTATGGCTACACCTTC
>-|-|TRBV6-5|TRBJ1-6
CASSYGTLGDSPLHF
TGTGCCAGCAGTTACGGGACGTTGGGCGATTCACCCCTCCACTTT
>-|TRBD2|TRBV7-8|TRBJ2-5
CASSPGRGLAGAEQETQYF
TGTGCCAGCAGCCCAGGTCGGGGACTAGCGGGGGCCGAACAAGAGACCCAGTACTTC
>-|-|TRBV5-4|TRBJ2-3
CASTMDSTDTQYF
TGTGCCAGCACCATGGACAGCACAGATACGCAGTATTTT
>many|-|TRBV25-1|TRBJ2-7
CASSERDVSYEQYF
TGTGCCAGCAGTGAACGAGACGTATCCTACGAGCAGTACTTC
>many|TRBD2|TRBV7-9|TRBJ2-3
CASSDETSGRGDTQYF
TGTGCCAGCAGCGACGAGACTAGCGGGAGGGGAGATACGCAGTATTTT
>-|-|TRBV7-3|TRBJ1-2
CASSFLGGYGYTF
TGTGCCAGCAGCTTTCTCGGGGGCTATGGCTACACCTTC
>-|-|TRBV29-1|TRBJ2-6
CSVWTAGANVLTF
TGCAGCGTTTGGACAGCTGGGGCCAACGTCCTGACTTTC
>few|-|TRBV20-1|TRBJ1-6
CSARPAGSYNSPLHF
TGCAGTGCTAGACCTGCAGGCTCCTATAATTCACCCCTCCACTTT
>-|-|TRBV7-2|TRBJ2-3
CASSRRVSDTQYF
TGTGCCAGCAGCCGGAGGGTCTCAGATACGCAGTATTTT
>few|-|TRBV5-6|TRBJ1-3
CASSLMTARDSGNTIYF
TGTGCCAGCAGCTTGATGACAGCCCGTGACTCTGGAAACACCATATATTTT
>few|-|TRBV7-2|TRBJ2-5
CASSPYDETQYF
TGTGCCAGCAGCCCGTATGATGAGACCCAGTACTTC
>many|-|TRBV15|TRBJ2-3
CATSRGSPGDPTDTQYF
TGTGCCACCAGCAGAGGGTCACCGGGGGACCCCACAGATACGCAGTATTTT
>few|-|TRBV7-6|TRBJ1-4
CASSLFGPAAPPNEKLFF
TGTGCCAGCAGCTTATTTGGGCCGGCGGCGCCGCCTAATGAAAAACTGTTTTTT
>-|-|TRBV7-2|TRBJ1-1
CASSPDQGRTEAFF
TGTGCCAGCAGCCCCGACCAGGGGAGGACTGAAGCTTTCTTT
>-|TRBD2|TRBV9|TRBJ2-7
CASSVGQAGGYEQYF
TGTGCCAGCAGCGTCGGTCAAGCGGGGGGCTACGAGCAGTACTTC
>-|TRBD1|TRBV7-9|TRBJ2-1
CASSPGTGVNEQFF
TGTGCCAGCAGCCCGGGGACAGGGGTAAATGAGCAGTTCTTC
>many|-|TRBV29-1|TRBJ2-5
CSVSGTGQETQYF
TGCAGCGTTAGCGGGACAGGCCAAGAGACCCAGTACTTC
>-|-|TRBV19|TRBJ2-5
CASSPNGGPETQYF
TGTGCCAGTAGTCCGAATGGGGGGCCAGAGACCCAGTACTTC
>-|TRBD1|TRBV5-5|TRBJ1-2
CASSYGGRGNYGYTF
TGTGCCAGCAGCTATGGGGGCAGGGGGAACTATGGCTACACCTTC
>few|TRBD1|TRBV6-6|TRBJ1-2
CASRTDRVHGYTF
TGTGCCAGCAGAACAGACAGGGTGCATGGCTACACCTTC